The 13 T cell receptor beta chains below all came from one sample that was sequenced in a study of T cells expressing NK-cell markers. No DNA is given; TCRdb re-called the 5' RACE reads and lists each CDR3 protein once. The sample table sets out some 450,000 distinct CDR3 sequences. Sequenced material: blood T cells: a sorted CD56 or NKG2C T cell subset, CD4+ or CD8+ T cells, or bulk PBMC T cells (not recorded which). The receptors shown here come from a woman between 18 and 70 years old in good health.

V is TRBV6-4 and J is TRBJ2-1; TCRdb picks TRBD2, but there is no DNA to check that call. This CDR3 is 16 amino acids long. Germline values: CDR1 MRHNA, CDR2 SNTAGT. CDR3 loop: CASSAAGGPLYNEQFF.

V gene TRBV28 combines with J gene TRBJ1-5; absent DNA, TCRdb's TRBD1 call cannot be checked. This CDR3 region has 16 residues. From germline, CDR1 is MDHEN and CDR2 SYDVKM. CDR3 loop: CASSFRAGESNQPQHF. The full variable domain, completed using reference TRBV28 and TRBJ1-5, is DVKVTQSSRYLVKRTGEKVFLECVQDMDHENMFWYRQDPGLGLRLIYFSYDVKMKEKGDIPEGYSVSREKKERFSLILESASTNQTSMYLCASSFRAGESNQPQHFGDGTRLSIL.

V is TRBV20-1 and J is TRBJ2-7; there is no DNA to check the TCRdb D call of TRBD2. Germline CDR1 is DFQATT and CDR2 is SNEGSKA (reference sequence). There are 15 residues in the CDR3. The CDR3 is CSASGLAGGIYEQYF.

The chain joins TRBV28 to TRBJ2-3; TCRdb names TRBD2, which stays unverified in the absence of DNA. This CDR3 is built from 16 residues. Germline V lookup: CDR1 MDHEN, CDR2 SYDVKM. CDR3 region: CASSLTVAGVADTQYF.

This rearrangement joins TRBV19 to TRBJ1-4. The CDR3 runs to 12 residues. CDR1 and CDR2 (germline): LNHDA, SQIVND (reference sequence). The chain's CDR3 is CASSIEASGLFF.

The CDR3 reads CASSEPGTSGYNEQFF. This chain connects TRBV6-1 to TRBJ2-1; the D call of TRBD2 rests on TCRdb alone, since no DNA is present to check it. The CDR3 runs 16 residues. CDR1 and CDR2 from the germline V gene are MNHNS and SASEGT.

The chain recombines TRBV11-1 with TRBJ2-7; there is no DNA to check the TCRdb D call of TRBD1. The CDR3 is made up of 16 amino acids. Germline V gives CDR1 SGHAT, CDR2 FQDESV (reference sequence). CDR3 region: CASSPEGGSRYYEQYF.

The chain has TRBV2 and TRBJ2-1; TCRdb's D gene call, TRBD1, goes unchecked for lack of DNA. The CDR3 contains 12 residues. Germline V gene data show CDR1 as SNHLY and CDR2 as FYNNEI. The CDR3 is CARPAGRDEQFF. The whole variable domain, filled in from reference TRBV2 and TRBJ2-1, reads EPEVTQTPSHQVTQMGQEVILRCVPISNHLYFYWYRQILGQKVEFLVSFYNNEISEKSEIFDDQFSVERPDGSNFTLKIRSTKLEDSAMYFCARPAGRDEQFFGPGTRLTVL.

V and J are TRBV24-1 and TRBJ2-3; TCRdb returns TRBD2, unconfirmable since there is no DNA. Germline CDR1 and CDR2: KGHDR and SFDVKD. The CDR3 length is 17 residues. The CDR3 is CATSESSGGPRPDTQYF.

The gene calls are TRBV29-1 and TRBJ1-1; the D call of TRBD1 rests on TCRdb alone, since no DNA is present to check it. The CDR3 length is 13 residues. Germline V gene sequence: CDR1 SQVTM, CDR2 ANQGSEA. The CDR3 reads CSVDRDRGPGAFF.

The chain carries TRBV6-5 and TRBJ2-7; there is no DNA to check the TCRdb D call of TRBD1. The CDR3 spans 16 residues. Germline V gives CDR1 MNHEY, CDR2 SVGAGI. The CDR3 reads CASSFGGTGTSYEQYF.

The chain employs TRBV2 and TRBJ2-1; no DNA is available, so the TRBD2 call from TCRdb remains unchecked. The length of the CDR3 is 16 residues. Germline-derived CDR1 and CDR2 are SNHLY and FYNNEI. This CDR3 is CASSESTGGPDDEQFF.

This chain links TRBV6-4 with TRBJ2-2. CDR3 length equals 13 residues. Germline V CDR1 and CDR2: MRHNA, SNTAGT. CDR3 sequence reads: CASSATDSGELFF.